This T cell receptor beta chain was recorded in a study of T cells in Graves' hyperthyroidism and ophthalmopathy. This clonotype showed up many times. Its specificity is not known. Amplified TCR beta CDR3 regions came from RNA transcripts. TCR CDR3 underwent first-round RT-PCR with the HTBI primer set. TCRdb passed the multiplex PCR reads through MiXCR, listing each CDR3 protein once. Of about 400,000 distinct CDR3 sequences in the sample, about 15% were seen once. V was shortened by 3 bases and J by 0 bases, with 9 bases between the two germline ends. This CDR3 is built from 13 residues. CDR1 and CDR2 from the germline V gene are DFQATT and SNEGSKA (reference sequence). General study points: Stable hyperthyroidism was told apart from ophthalmopathy by a model built on 13 V-J features.

Specimen: blood. The source is a woman in her fifties or sixties with Graves' ophthalmopathy. This rearrangement joins TRBV20-1 to TRBJ2-7; D is perhaps TRBD1 (6 bases). DNA of the CDR3: TGCAGTGCTAGCGGACAGATCTCCTACGAGCAGTACTTC. This codes for CSASGQISYEQYF.